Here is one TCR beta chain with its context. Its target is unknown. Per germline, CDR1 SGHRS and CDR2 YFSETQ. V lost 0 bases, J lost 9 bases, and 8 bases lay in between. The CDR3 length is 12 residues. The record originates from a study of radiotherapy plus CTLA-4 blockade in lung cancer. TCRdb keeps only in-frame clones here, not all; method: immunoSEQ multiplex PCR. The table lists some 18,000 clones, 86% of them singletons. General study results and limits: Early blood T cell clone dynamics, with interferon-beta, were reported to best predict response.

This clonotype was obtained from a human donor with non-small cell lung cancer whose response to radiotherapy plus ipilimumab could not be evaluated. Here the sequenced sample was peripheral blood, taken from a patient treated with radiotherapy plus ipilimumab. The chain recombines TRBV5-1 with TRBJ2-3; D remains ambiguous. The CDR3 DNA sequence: TGCGCCAGCAGCTTGGGGTACAGAACGCAGTATTTT. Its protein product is CASSLGYRTQYF.